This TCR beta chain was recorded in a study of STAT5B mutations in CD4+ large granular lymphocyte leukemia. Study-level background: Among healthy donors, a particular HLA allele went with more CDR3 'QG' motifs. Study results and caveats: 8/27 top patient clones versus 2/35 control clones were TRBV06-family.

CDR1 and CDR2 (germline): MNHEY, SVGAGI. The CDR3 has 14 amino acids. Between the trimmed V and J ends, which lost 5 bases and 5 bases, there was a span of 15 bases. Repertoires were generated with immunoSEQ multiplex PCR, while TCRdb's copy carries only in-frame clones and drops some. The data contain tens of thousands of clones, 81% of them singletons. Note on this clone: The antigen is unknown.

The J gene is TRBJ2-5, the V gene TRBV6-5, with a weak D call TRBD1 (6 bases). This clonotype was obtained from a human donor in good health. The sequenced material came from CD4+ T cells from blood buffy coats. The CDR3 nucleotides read TGTGCCAGCAGTGCTCCAACAGGGTTGGAGACCCAGTACTTC. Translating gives CASSAPTGLETQYF.